Listed below are T cell receptor beta chains from one sample, sequenced in a study of monozygotic twins with inflammatory bowel disease. TCRdb re-called the 5' RACE reads; every CDR3 protein appears as one record, without DNA. This sample carries 150,000 to 200,000 distinct CDR3 sequences, with just under 7.5% going to the ten biggest clones. The sequenced sample consisted of blood. These TCRs come from a human donor with ulcerative colitis or Crohn's disease, or a healthy co-twin of an affected twin (not recorded which). CDR3s include the opening cysteine and the closing phenylalanine or tryptophan.

TRBV5-6	TRBJ1-2	14	CASSRLEPNYGYTF
TRBV18	TRBJ1-1	12	CASSGKPTEAFF
TRBV27	TRBJ2-3	14	CASSLAYSTDTQYF
TRBV20-1	TRBJ2-3	13	CSASGGSTDTQYF
TRBV29-1	TRBJ2-1	15	CSVGTGGWTYNEQFF
TRBV20-1	TRBJ2-7	13	CSALAGGRSEQYF
TRBV5-4	TRBJ1-1	12	CASSSTGGRAFF
TRBV18	TRBJ1-1	14	CASSPKGLGTEAFF
TRBV12-3/TRBV12-4	TRBJ2-1	14	CASSPAGGHNEQFF
TRBV12-3/TRBV12-4	TRBJ2-1	16	CASSWDSHSYPNEQFF
TRBV7-9	TRBJ1-5	13	CASSKGTGQPQHF
TRBV7-9	TRBJ2-5	12	CASSSMWETQYF
TRBV28	TRBJ2-1	13	CASSLSPLPEQFF
TRBV27	TRBJ1-1	14	CTTPRGALEAEAFF
TRBV20-1	TRBJ1-2	13	CSARDRGSYGYTF
TRBV11-2	TRBJ2-3	14	CASLRRGRTDTQYF
TRBV7-9	TRBJ2-3	16	CASSFPTGKLAYTQYF
TRBV11-1	TRBJ2-1	18	CASSLGSSGPSSYNEQFF
TRBV10-3	TRBJ2-1	14	CAISQGSSYNEQFF
TRBV7-9	TRBJ2-7	12	CASSLGSWEQYF
TRBV30	TRBJ1-3	14	CAWERAGSGNTIYF
TRBV7-6	TRBJ1-1	13	CASSRVGRTEAFF
TRBV12-3/TRBV12-4	TRBJ2-7	13	CASSLTAAYEQYF
TRBV19	TRBJ1-6	15	CASSPGQGDYSPLHF
TRBV20-1	TRBJ1-4	12	CSAIETTEKLFF
TRBV11-2	TRBJ2-7	14	CASSHLRVSYEQYF
TRBV7-2	TRBJ2-2	17	CASSLSAGGINTGELFF
TRBV5-1	TRBJ2-2	14	CASSLSRVGGELFF
TRBV5-1	TRBJ2-1	15	CASSLVADSDNEQFF
TRBV25-1	TRBJ2-5	15	CASSNLAGESETQYF
TRBV5-1	TRBJ2-5	16	CASSLGGSLSQETQYF
TRBV28	TRBJ1-4	14	CASSFGDRDEKLFF
TRBV9	TRBJ2-1	13	CASSLRQAYKQFF
TRBV7-7	TRBJ2-2	18	CASSPQSGLPANTGELFF
TRBV5-5	TRBJ2-7	16	CASSFSPRDTYYEQYF
TRBV6-6	TRBJ2-7	14	CASSLRGYSYEQYF
TRBV15	TRBJ2-1	18	CATSREARPGGSYNEQFF
TRBV15	TRBJ1-1	14	CATSRRQQNTEAFF
TRBV14	TRBJ2-1	16	CASSHDLAGYENEQFF
TRBV20-1	TRBJ2-7	13	CSARDPHSYEQYF
TRBV5-1	TRBJ2-7	20	CASSLAGGLAGGASSYEQYF
TRBV11-2	TRBJ2-2	15	CASIPGLVDTGELFF
TRBV6-1	TRBJ2-2	12	CASLGVTGELFF
TRBV20-1	TRBJ2-7	13	CSAPATGRYELYF
TRBV5-1	TRBJ2-7	14	CASSIDRVIYEQYF
TRBV5-1	TRBJ1-4	15	CASSLRQGGPEKLFF
TRBV28	TRBJ2-4	17	CASRHRGLNIAKNIQYF
TRBV25-1	TRBJ2-6	16	CASSRQDVSGANVLTF